This T cell receptor (beta chain) was found in a study of cytomegalovirus exposure and HLA in healthy donors. General study results and limits: In vitro, a few CMV-associated chains proved specific for CMV antigens. The study dropped some indistinguishable V segments, TRBV6-2 and TRBV6-3 among them.

It was with 60 Vbeta and 13 Jbeta primers that the PCR ran. Measured with immunoSEQ multiplex PCR; TCRdb has only the in-frame clones, and not every one. The profile covers roughly 200,000 clones, with around 82% appearing a single time and about 2.8% taken by the ten largest. Remarks on this clone: The antigen remains unidentified. A read error may produce the germline difference seen at one junction end.

Looked up from germline, CDR1 is SEHNR and CDR2 is FQNEAQ (reference sequence). This CDR3 comprises 14 residues. Sequenced sample: PBMCs. The V call is TRBV7-9, the J call TRBJ1-2, with TRBD1 as a possible D gene (5 bases). The receptor comes from a woman aged 30 to 39 in good health and CMV-seronegative. The CDR3 sequence is CASNLGAPYYGYTF. CDR3 DNA sequence: TGTGCCAGCAACTTAGGGGCACCCTACTATGGCTACACCTTC.